These 28 T cell receptor beta chains were sequenced from one sample in a study of blood T cells in healthy people across ages. Then a second PCR, running about 6 to 11 cycles, was carried out with a sample-barcoded 5' primer and a J-beta primer mix. One entry per CDR3 protein, called by TCRdb with MiXCR from the 5' RACE reads. The sample shows about 1,800,000 distinct CDR3 sequences, about 30% of them seen only once. Material: blood. Every receptor here comes from a woman in her thirties in good health.

This clonotype showed up just a few times. V usage is TRBV2 and J usage is TRBJ1-5, with no clear D. The germline gives CDR1 SNHLY, CDR2 FYNNEI. CDR3 length equals 15 residues. V gave up 6 bases and J gave up 1 base, with 13 bases separating them. This CDR3 is CASRALLGSNQPQHF. The CDR3 bases are TGTGCCAGCAGGGCTTTATTAGGGAGCAATCAGCCCCAGCATTTT.

The sample holds many counts of this clonotype. The chain recombines TRBV20-1 with TRBJ2-5, with a tentative D call TRBD1 (6 bases). The V gene's germline CDR1 is DFQATT and CDR2 SNEGSKA (reference sequence). This CDR3 contains 15 residues. The V end lost 1 base, the J end lost 6 bases, and 18 bases lay between the germline ends. This chain's CDR3 is CSARAQGLVWKTQYF. In DNA, the CDR3 is TGCAGTGCTAGAGCTCAGGGGCTAGTCTGGAAGACCCAGTACTTC.

The chain combines TRBV20-1 with TRBJ1-5; D possibly corresponds to TRBD1 (5 bases). V gave up 7 bases and J gave up 7 bases, with 17 bases separating them. CDR1 and CDR2 (germline): DFQATT, SNEGSKA (reference sequence). CDR3 size: 13 residues. The CDR3 sequence: CSGGTREGQPQHF. The CDR3, as DNA: TGCAGTGGCGGGACCAGGGAGGGACAGCCCCAGCATTTT.

The chain joins TRBV20-1 to TRBJ2-1, with 9 bases fitting TRBD1. Germline values: CDR1 DFQATT, CDR2 SNEGSKA (reference sequence). With V trimmed by 8 bases and J by 9 bases, 5 bases remained unmatched. This CDR3 contains 11 residues. CDR3 sequence: CSSQGAGEQFF. CDR3 DNA: TGCAGTTCACAGGGGGCTGGTGAGCAGTTCTTC.

The rearrangement links TRBV7-2 to TRBJ2-7, with D possibly being TRBD1 (5 bases). This CDR3 contains 14 residues. The germline V gene encodes CDR1 SGHTA and CDR2 FQGNSA. With 3 bases removed from V and 4 bases from J, the gap between germline ends came to 13 bases. The CDR3 sequence is CASSFPRVPYEQYF. DNA of the CDR3: TGTGCCAGCAGCTTCCCCAGGGTACCGTACGAGCAGTACTTC.

This clonotype was observed a handful of times. This chain connects TRBV24-1 to TRBJ2-3, with D perhaps TRBD2 (5 bases). Between the trimmed V and J ends, which lost 6 bases and 5 bases, there was a span of 11 bases. The CDR3 is 13 residues long. The germline CDR1 and CDR2 sequences are KGHDR and SFDVKD. The CDR3 here is CATSLRAQDTQYF. For the CDR3, the DNA is TGTGCCACCAGTCTGAGGGCCCAAGATACGCAGTATTTT.

This clonotype has only a few counts. This sequence joins TRBV7-2 and TRBJ2-1, with 16 bases that match TRBD2. The CDR3 runs 18 residues. Per germline, CDR1 SGHTA and CDR2 FQGNSA. The trim removed 4 bases at V and 7 bases at J, leaving 10 bases unmatched. In DNA, the CDR3 is TGTGCCAGCAGCTACCGGGGACTAGCGGGGGGGCCGAGTAATGAGCAGTTCTTC. This translates into CASSYRGLAGGPSNEQFF.

This clonotype was counted a few times. The V gene is TRBV12-3 or TRBV12-4, the J gene TRBJ2-1, with 11 bases identical to TRBD2. The V segment lost 7 bases and the J segment 2 bases; nucleotides outside the gene matches: 7. The CDR3 sequence is 16 residues long. CDR3 DNA sequence: TGTGCCAGCAATTTTTATAGCGGGAGGGCCTACAATGAGCAGTTCTTC. Translation: CASNFYSGRAYNEQFF.

Points on this clonotype: A much larger clone differs from this one at a single base, so this may be a read error. The chain combines TRBV7-9 with TRBJ2-7, with 9 positions matching TRBD1. This CDR3 has 14 residues. Germline V gene data show CDR1 as SEHNR and CDR2 as FQNEAQ (reference sequence). CDR3 sequence: CACSPGQGIFEQYF. For the CDR3, the DNA is TGTGCCTGCAGCCCGGGACAGGGAATTTTCGAGCAGTACTTC.

This clonotype was seen only a few times. The CDR3 sequence is CASSQDLPGASYNEQYF. Here the CDR3 DNA reads TGTGCCAGCAGCCAAGATCTTCCGGGAGCCTCCTACAATGAGCAGTACTTC. J is TRBJ2-7 and V is TRBV3-1; D perhaps matches TRBD2 (6 bases). This CDR3 is built from 17 residues. Germline CDR1 and CDR2: LGHDT and YNNKEL (reference sequence). V was trimmed by 0 bases and J by 7 bases, leaving 22 bases between them.

This clonotype appeared a few times. This CDR3 is CASSYNRQNTEAFF. CDR3 nucleotides: TGTGCCAGCAGTTACAACAGACAGAACACTGAAGCTTTCTTT. V and J are TRBV6-6 and TRBJ1-1; no definite D call. V shed 2 bases and J shed 1 base, with 8 bases lying between them. The CDR3 has 14 residues. Germline CDR1 MNHNY, CDR2 SVGAGI (reference sequence).

The rearrangement uses TRBV29-1 and TRBJ2-3, with unresolved D. The CDR3 extends over 14 amino acids. V was trimmed by 4 bases and J by 0 bases, leaving 11 bases between them. Per the germline V gene, CDR1 is SQVTM and CDR2 is ANQGSEA. CDR3 sequence: CSVVPYLSTDTQYF. The DNA for the CDR3 is TGCAGCGTTGTCCCATACCTTAGCACAGATACGCAGTATTTT.

The chain joins TRBV20-1 to TRBJ1-1, with D possibly being TRBD1 (5 bases). The germline V gene encodes CDR1 DFQATT and CDR2 SNEGSKA (reference sequence). The CDR3 has 13 residues. V gave up 4 bases and J gave up 6 bases, with 15 bases separating them. The CDR3 here is CSAIVYRDAEAFF. The CDR3 nucleotides are TGCAGTGCTATAGTCTACCGGGACGCTGAAGCTTTCTTT.

In its sample, this clonotype was seen a few times. The chain carries TRBV3-1 and TRBJ1-2; TRBD1 might be the D (6 bases). Germline V CDR1 and CDR2: LGHDT, YNNKEL (reference sequence). The CDR3 length is 17 residues. Trimming removed 0 bases from V and 4 bases from J, with 18 bases in between. In DNA form, the CDR3 reads TGTGCCAGCAGCCAAGATCGGGGGATGACAGGTGTCTATGGCTACACCTTC. Amino acids: CASSQDRGMTGVYGYTF.

This clonotype was found a few times. The J gene is TRBJ1-1, the V gene TRBV18; possible D gene TRBD1, 5 bases. V was clipped by 3 bases and J by 5 bases, with 16 bases between them. Looked up from germline, CDR1 is KGHSH and CDR2 is LQKENI. The CDR3 sequence is 15 residues long. CDR3 sequence: CASSPVGEGGTEAFF. The CDR3 DNA reads TGTGCCAGCTCACCTGTGGGGGAAGGTGGAACTGAAGCTTTCTTT. Variable domain in full (rest from reference TRBV18 and TRBJ1-1): NAGVMQNPRHLVRRRGQEARLRCSPMKGHSHVYWYRQLPEEGLKFMVYLQKENIIDESGMPKERFSAEFPKEGPSILRIQQVVRGDSAAYFCASSPVGEGGTEAFFGQGTRLTVV.

This CDR3 is CASSLRTRGDEQFF. In DNA, the CDR3 is TGTGCCAGCAGTCTCAGGACAAGGGGTGATGAGCAGTTCTTC. The chain has TRBV2 and TRBJ2-1, with a weak D call TRBD1 (5 bases). V shed 5 bases and J shed 8 bases, with 16 bases lying between them. Germline CDR1 SNHLY, CDR2 FYNNEI. This CDR3 has 14 amino acids.

This clonotype was detected a few times. The chain combines TRBV6-6 with TRBJ2-7; no reliable D call. The DNA end is a closer match to TRBJ2-4, so the J assignment may be wrong. Germline V gene lookup returns CDR1 MNHNY and CDR2 SVGAGI (reference sequence). The CDR3 runs 13 residues. Here the CDR3 reads CASSYSDQNIQYF. DNA of the CDR3: TGTGCCAGCAGTTACTCGGACCAAAACATTCAGTACTTC.

The CDR3: CASSRERGQETQYF. The CDR3 DNA reads TGTGCCAGCAGCAGAGAGCGGGGTCAAGAGACCCAGTACTTC. The V call is TRBV7-2, the J call TRBJ2-5; TRBD2 matches 7 bases. Germline V gene sequence: CDR1 SGHTA, CDR2 FQGNSA. V shed 5 bases, J shed 2 bases, and the junction held 5 bases outside the gene matches. The CDR3 runs 14 residues.

There are many counts of this clonotype. The chain uses TRBV5-1 and TRBJ2-1, with TRBD1 identical over 10 bases. After removal of 9 bases from V and 1 base from J, the junction contained 7 bases not matched to a gene. This CDR3 contains 15 residues. Germline values: CDR1 SGHRS, CDR2 YFSETQ. The CDR3 DNA follows: TGCGCCACCAGACAGGGGGCTCGTTCCTACAATGAGCAGTTCTTC. Translation gives CATRQGARSYNEQFF. The variable domain in full, completed from reference TRBV5-1 and TRBJ2-1, reads KAGVTQTPRYLIKTRGQQVTLSCSPISGHRSVSWYQQTPGQGLQFLFEYFSETQRNKGNFPGRFSGRQFSNSRSEMNVSTLELGDSALYLCATRQGARSYNEQFFGPGTRLTVL.

This clonotype was seen more than once but under ten times. The chain has TRBV5-1 and TRBJ1-2; D possibly corresponds to TRBD1 (5 bases). The CDR3 has 13 residues. Between the trimmed V and J ends, which lost 5 bases and 6 bases, there was a span of 14 bases. From germline, CDR1 is SGHRS and CDR2 YFSETQ. CDR3 amino acids: CASSVGDVDGYTF. CDR3 DNA sequence: TGCGCCAGCAGTGTTGGGGACGTGGATGGCTACACCTTC.

This clonotype has a handful of counts. The chain carries TRBV29-1 and TRBJ2-2, with D possibly called TRBD1 or TRBD2 (5 bases each). CDR3 length: 14 residues. V gave up 4 bases and J gave up 1 base, with 10 bases separating them. Germline CDR1 SQVTM, CDR2 ANQGSEA. DNA for the CDR3: TGCAGCGTTGTCGGGACCCTGAACACCGGGGAGCTGTTTTTT. The encoded protein is CSVVGTLNTGELFF.

This chain uses TRBV7-9 with TRBJ1-2; 8 positions match TRBD1. The ends lost 5 bases at V and 1 base at J; junction bases unmatched: 6. Germline V lookup: CDR1 SEHNR, CDR2 FQNEAQ (reference sequence). The CDR3 consists of 15 residues. The CDR3 region has the DNA TGTGCCAGCAGCGCCCCAGGGGGCAGTAACTATGGCTACACCTTC. Translated, it gives CASSAPGGSNYGYTF.

The rearrangement links TRBV7-2 to TRBJ2-5; D is uncertain. The last part of the DNA fits TRBJ2-1 better; the J call may be wrong. This CDR3 has 15 amino acids. Germline loops: CDR1 SGHTA, CDR2 FQGNSA. DNA of the CDR3: TGTGCCAGCAGCTTTTTGGCGGCCTACCAAGAGACCCAGTTCTTC. Translation gives CASSFLAAYQETQFF.

This clonotype was seen many times. The chain recombines TRBV7-9 with TRBJ2-7, with D possibly TRBD1 on 6 matching bases. V was clipped by 4 bases and J by 5 bases, with 15 bases between them. Germline loops: CDR1 SEHNR, CDR2 FQNEAQ (reference sequence). The CDR3 contains 14 residues. The CDR3 DNA sequence: TGTGCCAGCAGCTCACTACAGGGTCCCCACGAGCAGTACTTC. This encodes CASSSLQGPHEQYF.

There are a few counts of this clonotype. This rearrangement joins TRBV7-2 to TRBJ1-2, with a possible D match to TRBD1 (6 bases). Germline-derived CDR1 and CDR2 are SGHTA and FQGNSA. Trimming pared 0 bases from V and 8 bases from J, leaving 19 bases between. The CDR3 length is 16 residues. The CDR3 here is CASSLAQQTGLRGYTF. The CDR3 region has the DNA TGTGCCAGCAGCTTAGCCCAACAAACAGGGTTGAGAGGCTACACCTTC.

Worth noting for this clonotype: With a much larger clone just one base away, this may be a read error. This rearrangement joins TRBV20-1 to TRBJ2-4; 8 nucleotides line up with TRBD2. The CDR3 contains 13 residues. V was pared by 4 bases and J by 13 bases, with 12 bases of the junction left unmatched. Germline V gene lookup returns CDR1 DFQATT and CDR2 SNEGSKA (reference sequence). The CDR3 coding sequence is TGCAGTGCTACTCGGGACATGCGGGGGGAGCAGTACTTC. Protein sequence: CSATRDMRGEQYF.

The CDR3 protein is CAISEPGTGSDEQFF. In DNA, the CDR3 is TGTGCCATCAGTGAGCCTGGGACAGGCAGCGATGAGCAGTTCTTC. The V call is TRBV10-3, the J call TRBJ2-1; 8 nucleotides match TRBD1. CDR3 length: 15 residues. CDR1 ENHRY and CDR2 SYGVKD come from the germline V gene. V was pared by 2 bases and J by 8 bases, with 8 bases of the junction left unmatched.

This clonotype has only a few counts. V and J are TRBV18 and TRBJ1-5; the D is unclear. This CDR3 comprises 15 residues. Deletions cut 5 bases from V and 1 base from J, with 12 bases between. From germline, CDR1 is KGHSH and CDR2 LQKENI. The CDR3 DNA reads TGTGCCAGCTCATCTGGGATGAGGAGCAATCAGCCCCAGCATTTT. Its translation is CASSSGMRSNQPQHF.